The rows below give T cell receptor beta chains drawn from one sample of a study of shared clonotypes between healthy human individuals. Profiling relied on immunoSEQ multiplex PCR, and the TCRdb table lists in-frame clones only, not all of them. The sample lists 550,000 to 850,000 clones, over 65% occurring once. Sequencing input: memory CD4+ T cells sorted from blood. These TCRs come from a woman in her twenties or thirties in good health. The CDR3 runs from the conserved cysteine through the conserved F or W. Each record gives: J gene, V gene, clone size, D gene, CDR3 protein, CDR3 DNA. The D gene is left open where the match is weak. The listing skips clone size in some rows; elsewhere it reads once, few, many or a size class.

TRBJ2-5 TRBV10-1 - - CASKCGGAPETQYF TGCGCCAGCAAGTGCGGGGGCGCGCCAGAGACCCAGTACTTC
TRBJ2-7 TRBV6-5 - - CASSYWFSTGGYEQYF TGTGCCAGCAGTTACTGGTTTTCTACAGGCGGCTACGAGCAGTACTTC
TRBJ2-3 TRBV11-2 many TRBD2 CAGLPSGADTQYF TGTGCCGGCCTACCTAGCGGTGCAGATACGCAGTATTTT
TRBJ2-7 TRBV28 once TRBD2 CASSLWGGSSYEQYF TGTGCCAGCAGTTTATGGGGCGGGAGCTCCTACGAGCAGTACTTC
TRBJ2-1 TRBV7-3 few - CASSLGQPGGNEQFF TGTGCCAGCAGCTTAGGGCAACCAGGAGGGAATGAGCAGTTCTTC
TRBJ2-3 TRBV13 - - CASSPSGRARLGDTQYF TGTGCCAGCAGCCCGAGCGGTAGGGCGAGGTTAGGAGATACGCAGTATTTT
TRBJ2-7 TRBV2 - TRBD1 CASSTQGAIYEQYF TGTGCCAGCAGTACACAGGGGGCGATCTACGAGCAGTACTTC
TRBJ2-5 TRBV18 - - CASSPDGETQYF TGTGCCAGCTCACCAGACGGAGAGACCCAGTACTTC
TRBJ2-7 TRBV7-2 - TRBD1 CASSRTGAETYEQYF TGTGCCAGCAGCCGGACAGGGGCTGAGACTTACGAGCAGTACTTC
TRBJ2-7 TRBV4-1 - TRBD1 CASSPGQGPSRYYEQYF TGCGCCAGCAGCCCTGGACAGGGCCCTTCTCGTTATTACGAGCAGTACTTC
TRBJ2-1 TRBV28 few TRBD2 CASSETSGYNEQFF TGTGCCAGCAGCGAGACTAGCGGTTACAATGAGCAGTTCTTC
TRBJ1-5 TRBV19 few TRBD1 CASNRGQGGNQPQHF TGTGCCAGTAACCGAGGACAGGGGGGCAATCAGCCCCAGCATTTT
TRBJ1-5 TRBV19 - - CASNLRLGNQPQHF TGTGCCAGTAATCTTCGGCTAGGCAATCAGCCCCAGCATTTT
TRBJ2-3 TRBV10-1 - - CASSESMWQQYF TGCGCCAGCAGTGAGTCGATGTGGCAACAGTATTTT
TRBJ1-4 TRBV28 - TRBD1 CASSITGGGEKLFF TGTGCCAGCAGTATCACAGGGGGTGGTGAAAAACTGTTTTTT
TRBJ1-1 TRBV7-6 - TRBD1 CASSSQTGGYTEAFF TGTGCCAGCAGCTCACAGACAGGGGGCTACACTGAAGCTTTCTTT
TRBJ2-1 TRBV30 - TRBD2 CAWSLLAGGYNEQFF TGTGCCTGGAGCCTACTAGCGGGAGGTTACAATGAGCAGTTCTTC
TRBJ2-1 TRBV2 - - CASRVSSYNEQFF TGTGCCAGCAGGGTAAGCTCCTACAATGAGCAGTTCTTC
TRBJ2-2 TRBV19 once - CASSMGGANTGELFF TGTGCCAGTAGTATGGGCGGAGCGAACACCGGGGAGCTGTTTTTT
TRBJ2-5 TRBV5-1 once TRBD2 CASSLGRGQETQYF TGCGCCAGCAGCTTGGGGCGGGGGCAAGAGACCCAGTACTTC
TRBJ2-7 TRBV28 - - CASSSGSTGEQYF TGTGCCAGCAGCTCCGGGTCGACGGGAGAGCAGTACTTC
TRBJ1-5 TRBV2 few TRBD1 CASTGTGSNQPQHF TGTGCCAGCACCGGGACAGGGAGCAATCAGCCCCAGCATTTT
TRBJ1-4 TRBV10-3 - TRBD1 CAISYSDRANEKLFF TGTGCCATCAGCTACTCGGACAGGGCCAATGAAAAACTGTTTTTT
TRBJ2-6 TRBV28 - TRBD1 CASRMGQGSGANVLTF TGTGCCAGCAGAATGGGACAGGGGTCTGGGGCCAACGTCCTGACTTTC
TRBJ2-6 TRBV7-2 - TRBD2 CASSPTSSNSGANVLTF TGTGCCAGCAGCCCGACTAGCTCAAACTCTGGGGCCAACGTCCTGACTTTC
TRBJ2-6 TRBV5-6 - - CASSRTVSSGANVLTF TGTGCCAGCAGCCGGACAGTGAGCTCTGGGGCCAACGTCCTGACTTTC
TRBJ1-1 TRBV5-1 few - CASSFFGRENTEAFF TGCGCCAGCAGCTTTTTTGGCAGGGAAAACACTGAAGCTTTCTTT
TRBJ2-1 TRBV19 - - CASKGSGRASYNEQFF TGTGCCAGTAAAGGTAGTGGACGGGCCTCCTACAATGAGCAGTTCTTC
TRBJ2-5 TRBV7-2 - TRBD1 CASSRGGRETQYF TGTGCCAGCAGCCGAGGGGGCCGGGAGACCCAGTACTTC
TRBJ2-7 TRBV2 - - CASSVDSSYEQYF TGTGCCAGCAGTGTGGACAGCTCCTACGAGCAGTACTTC
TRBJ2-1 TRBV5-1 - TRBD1 CASSQGQGAIDEQFF TGCGCCAGCAGTCAAGGACAGGGAGCCATCGATGAGCAGTTCTTC
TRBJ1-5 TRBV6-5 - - CASSPEAGSAQHF TGTGCCAGCAGCCCAGAAGCCGGGTCAGCCCAGCATTTT
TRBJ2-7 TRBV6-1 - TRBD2 CASSPGTSAYYEQYF TGTGCCAGCAGTCCCGGGACTAGCGCCTATTACGAGCAGTACTTC
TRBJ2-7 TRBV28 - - CASSFQTPGWVQYF TGTGCCAGCAGTTTTCAGACTCCTGGTTGGGTGCAGTACTTC
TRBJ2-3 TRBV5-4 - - CASSPPGSIDTQYF TGTGCCAGCAGCCCCCCCGGGAGCATAGATACGCAGTATTTT
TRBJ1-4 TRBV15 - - CATSRAGGTANEKLFF TGTGCCACCAGCAGAGCGGGGGGAACAGCTAATGAAAAACTGTTTTTT
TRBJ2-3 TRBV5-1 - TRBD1 CASSLAGQSTDTQYF TGCGCCAGCAGCTTGGCGGGACAGTCGACAGATACGCAGTATTTT
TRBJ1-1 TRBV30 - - CAWVGTVNTEAFF TGTGCCTGGGTGGGGACTGTGAACACTGAAGCTTTCTTT
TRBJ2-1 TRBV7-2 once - CASSLVWAGEDEQFF TGTGCCAGCAGCTTAGTGTGGGCCGGGGAGGATGAGCAGTTCTTC
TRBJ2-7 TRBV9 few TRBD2 CASSDSGSGEQYF TGTGCCAGCAGCGATAGCGGGAGTGGCGAGCAGTACTTC
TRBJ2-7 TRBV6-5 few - CASSQKLGGIGEQYF TGTGCCAGCAGCCAAAAACTGGGGGGAATCGGCGAGCAGTACTTC
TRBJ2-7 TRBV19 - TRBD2 CASSIRRGSDEQYF TGTGCCAGTAGTATAAGGCGGGGGTCGGACGAGCAGTACTTC
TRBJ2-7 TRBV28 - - CASSSDRDRPYEQYF TGTGCCAGCAGTTCAGACCGGGACCGACCCTACGAGCAGTACTTC
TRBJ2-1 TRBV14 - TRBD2 CASSQVGLATYNEQFF TGTGCCAGCAGCCAAGTGGGACTAGCGACCTACAATGAGCAGTTCTTC
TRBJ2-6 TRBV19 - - CASRTGRISGANVLTF TGTGCCAGTAGGACAGGCCGCATCTCTGGGGCCAACGTCCTGACTTTC
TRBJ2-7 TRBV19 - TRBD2 CASSRREGSSYEQYF TGTGCCAGTAGTAGGCGGGAGGGGAGCTCCTACGAGCAGTACTTC
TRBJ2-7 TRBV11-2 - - CASSLDVADSYEQYF TGTGCCAGCAGCTTAGATGTAGCGGATTCCTACGAGCAGTACTTC
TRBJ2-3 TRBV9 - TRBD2 CASSAWTRSTDTQYF TGTGCCAGCAGCGCCTGGACTAGAAGCACAGATACGCAGTATTTT
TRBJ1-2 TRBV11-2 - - CASSLEGGQAHGYTF TGTGCCAGCAGCTTGGAGGGTGGCCAGGCCCATGGCTACACCTTC
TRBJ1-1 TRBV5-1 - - CASSDRGDGTEAFF TGCGCCAGCAGCGACCGGGGCGACGGCACTGAAGCTTTCTTT
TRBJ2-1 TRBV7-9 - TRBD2 CASSYRLAGINEQFF TGTGCCAGCAGCTACAGACTAGCGGGCATAAATGAGCAGTTCTTC
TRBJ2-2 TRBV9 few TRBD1 CASSLGQGNTGELFF TGTGCCAGCAGCTTGGGACAGGGGAACACCGGGGAGCTGTTTTTT
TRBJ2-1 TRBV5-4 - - CASSLDTGQYNEQFF TGTGCCAGCAGCTTAGACACAGGACAGTACAATGAGCAGTTCTTC
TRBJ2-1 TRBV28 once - CASFRRGKHEQFF TGTGCCAGCTTTAGGCGGGGCAAGCATGAGCAGTTCTTC